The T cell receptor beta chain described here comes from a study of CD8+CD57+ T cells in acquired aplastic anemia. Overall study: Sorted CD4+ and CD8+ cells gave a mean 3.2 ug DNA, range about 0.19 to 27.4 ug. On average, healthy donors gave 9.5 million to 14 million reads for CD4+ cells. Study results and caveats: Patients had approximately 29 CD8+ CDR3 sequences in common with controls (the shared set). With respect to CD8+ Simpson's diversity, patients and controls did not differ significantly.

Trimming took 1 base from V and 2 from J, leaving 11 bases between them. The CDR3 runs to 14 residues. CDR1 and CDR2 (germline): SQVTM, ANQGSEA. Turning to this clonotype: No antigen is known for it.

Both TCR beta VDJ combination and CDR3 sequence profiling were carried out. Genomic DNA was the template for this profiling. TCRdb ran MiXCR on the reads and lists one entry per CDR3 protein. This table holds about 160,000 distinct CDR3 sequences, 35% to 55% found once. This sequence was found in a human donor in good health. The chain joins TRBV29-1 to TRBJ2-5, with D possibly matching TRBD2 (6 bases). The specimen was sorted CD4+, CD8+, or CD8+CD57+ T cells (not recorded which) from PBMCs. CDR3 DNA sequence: TGCAGCGTTGAAGGTCGGACTACTCAAGAGACCCAGTACTTC. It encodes CSVEGRTTQETQYF.